This TCR beta chain was obtained from a study of blood T cell repertoires in COVID-19. Study details: Acute and convalescent COVID-19 specimens originated in the United States, Italy and Spain. Sources were T cells, B-cell-depleted T cells, or PBMCs; the material itself was cDNA or gDNA.

Per the authors' pipeline: From reference gene primer amplification, estimates of nucleated cell counts were derived. Sequenced by immunoSEQ multiplex PCR; TCRdb stores in-frame clones only, minus some. V, J and clone size were drawn from that table, and D and trimming were deduced from the DNA. The sample has 95,000 to 150,000 clones, 65% to 85% seen once. This clone has a handful of counts. V lost 6 bases to trimming and J lost 0 bases; unmatched junction nucleotides: 6. Germline CDR1 ENHRY, CDR2 SYGVKD. The CDR3 sequence is 16 residues long. The clonotype originates from a woman in her 70s with acute or convalescent COVID-19. The sequenced sample was peripheral blood. This chain connects TRBV10-3 to TRBJ1-3; 9 positions agree with TRBD1. CDR3 in amino acids: CAIRGDRGISGNTIYF. CDR3 in DNA: TGTGCCATCAGGGGTGACAGGGGGATCTCTGGAAACACCATATATTTT.